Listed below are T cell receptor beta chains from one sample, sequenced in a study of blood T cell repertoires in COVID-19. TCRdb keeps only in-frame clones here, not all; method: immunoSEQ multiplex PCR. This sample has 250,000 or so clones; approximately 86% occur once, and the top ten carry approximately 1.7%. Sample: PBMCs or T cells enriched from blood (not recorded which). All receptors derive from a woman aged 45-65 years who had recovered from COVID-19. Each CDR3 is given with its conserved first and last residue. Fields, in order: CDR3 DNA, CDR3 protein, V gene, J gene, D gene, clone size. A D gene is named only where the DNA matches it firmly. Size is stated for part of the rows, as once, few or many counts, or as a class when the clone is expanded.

DNA: TGTGCCAGCACCCTAGCGGGCACAGATACGCAGTATTTT
CDR3: CASTLAGTDTQYF
V: TRBV27
J: TRBJ2-3
D: TRBD2
size: -

DNA: TGTGCCAGCAGGGTAGCGGGAGGTAGAAATGAGCAGTTCTTC
CDR3: CASRVAGGRNEQFF
V: TRBV6-5
J: TRBJ2-1
D: TRBD2
size: once

DNA: TGCAGCGTTGTAGGGGCCTTGGGGGCCCACGAGCAGTACTTC
CDR3: CSVVGALGAHEQYF
V: TRBV29-1
J: TRBJ2-7
D: -
size: -

DNA: TGTGCCAGTAGGAAAATAGCGGGAGGTATGCAGACCCAGTACTTC
CDR3: CASRKIAGGMQTQYF
V: TRBV19
J: TRBJ2-5
D: TRBD2
size: -

DNA: TGTGCCAGCAGCCGAGGACAGGGGAATAGCTACGAGCAGTACTTC
CDR3: CASSRGQGNSYEQYF
V: TRBV5-5
J: TRBJ2-7
D: TRBD1
size: -

DNA: TGTGCCAGCAGCTTACAACAGGGAGCGTGGAATGAGCAGTTCTTC
CDR3: CASSLQQGAWNEQFF
V: TRBV7-2
J: TRBJ2-1
D: -
size: -

DNA: TGTGCCAGCAGTCCCAGAGGGGGAGCAGATACGCAGTATTTT
CDR3: CASSPRGGADTQYF
V: TRBV11-2
J: TRBJ2-3
D: -
size: -

DNA: TGTGCCAGCAGTTCTTATACCCCAGGGGTCGCGAGCGACTCACCCCTCCACTTT
CDR3: CASSSYTPGVASDSPLHF
V: TRBV2
J: TRBJ1-6
D: -
size: -

DNA: TGTGCCAGCAGCGCGCAGGGTTCCCGGGAGACCCAGTACTTC
CDR3: CASSAQGSRETQYF
V: TRBV27
J: TRBJ2-5
D: -
size: -

DNA: TGTGCCAGCAGCCAAGGACTAGCGGGAGGTTCCCGGGGCGAGCAGTACTTC
CDR3: CASSQGLAGGSRGEQYF
V: TRBV7-6
J: TRBJ2-7
D: TRBD2
size: -

DNA: TGTGCCTGTAAAACAGGGAGCTACGAGCAGTACTTC
CDR3: CACKTGSYEQYF
V: TRBV6-6
J: TRBJ2-7
D: -
size: -

DNA: TGTGCCAGCAGTCTGGGACAGCATCTTTCTGGGGCCAACGTCCTGACTTTC
CDR3: CASSLGQHLSGANVLTF
V: TRBV28
J: TRBJ2-6
D: TRBD1
size: -

DNA: TGTGCCAGCAGTTTCACAGCTGATGAAAAACTGTTTTTT
CDR3: CASSFTADEKLFF
V: TRBV28
J: TRBJ1-4
D: -
size: -

DNA: TGTGCCAGCAGCCATAGCGGGCCTAACACCGGGGAGCTGTTTTTT
CDR3: CASSHSGPNTGELFF
V: TRBV5-5
J: TRBJ2-2
D: TRBD2
size: -

DNA: TGTGCCAGCAGCGTAGACCCTAGCGGCTACAATGAGCAGTTCTTC
CDR3: CASSVDPSGYNEQFF
V: TRBV9
J: TRBJ2-1
D: TRBD2
size: -

DNA: TGCGCCAGCAGCTTGGGACAGAATAACTACGAGCAGTACTTC
CDR3: CASSLGQNNYEQYF
V: TRBV5-1
J: TRBJ2-7
D: -
size: -

DNA: TGTGCCAGCGACACGCGGGGGGGGTCAGGAAGCTCCTACGAGCAGTACTTC
CDR3: CASDTRGGSGSSYEQYF
V: TRBV27
J: TRBJ2-7
D: TRBD2
size: once

DNA: TGTGCCAGCTCACAGGGACAGCTCTATGGCTACACCTTC
CDR3: CASSQGQLYGYTF
V: TRBV18
J: TRBJ1-2
D: TRBD1
size: few

DNA: TGTGCCAGCAGCGACGACAGGCATGGCTACACCTTC
CDR3: CASSDDRHGYTF
V: TRBV6-2/TRBV6-3
J: TRBJ1-2
D: -
size: -

DNA: TGTGCCAGCATCATCGGCGGGACCCTTACAGATACGCAGTATTTT
CDR3: CASIIGGTLTDTQYF
V: TRBV2
J: TRBJ2-3
D: -
size: -

DNA: TGTGCCAGCAGTTCACAGGGTTCCTATGGCTACACCTTC
CDR3: CASSSQGSYGYTF
V: TRBV5-4
J: TRBJ1-2
D: -
size: few

DNA: TGTGCCAGCAGCGTTAGCGGGAGAACAGATACGCAGTATTTT
CDR3: CASSVSGRTDTQYF
V: TRBV7-8
J: TRBJ2-3
D: TRBD2
size: -

DNA: TGTGCTAGTGGTTTGAGACTAGCGGGAGGGCCAGGCTACAATGAGCAGTTCTTC
CDR3: CASGLRLAGGPGYNEQFF
V: TRBV12-5
J: TRBJ2-1
D: TRBD2
size: -

DNA: TGTGCCAGCAGTCATTTGCACCGGAGGAGAGGAGCTTTCTTT
CDR3: CASSHLHRRRGAFF
V: TRBV27
J: TRBJ1-1
D: -
size: -

DNA: TGCGCCCGCAGCCCTAACGGGGGGGGTTTAAACACCGGGGAGCTGTTTTTT
CDR3: CARSPNGGGLNTGELFF
V: TRBV5-1
J: TRBJ2-2
D: TRBD2
size: -

DNA: TGTGCCAGCAGTGAGGACAGTAACTATGGCTACACCTTC
CDR3: CASSEDSNYGYTF
V: TRBV11-2
J: TRBJ1-2
D: -
size: -

DNA: TGCAGCGTTGGCTCGGGCAATCAGCCCCAGCATTTT
CDR3: CSVGSGNQPQHF
V: TRBV29-1
J: TRBJ1-5
D: -
size: -

DNA: TGTGCCAGCAGCCAGGGGACAAACAAAGGGACCCAGTACTTC
CDR3: CASSQGTNKGTQYF
V: TRBV11-2
J: TRBJ2-5
D: -
size: -

DNA: TGCGCCAGCAGCCAATCGGGACTAGCCTTTTACGAGCAGTACTTC
CDR3: CASSQSGLAFYEQYF
V: TRBV4-1
J: TRBJ2-7
D: TRBD2
size: -

DNA: TGTGCCAGCAGCTTAGTAACAGACACTGAAGCTTTCTTT
CDR3: CASSLVTDTEAFF
V: TRBV7-2
J: TRBJ1-1
D: -
size: once

DNA: TGTGCCAGCAACTCAGGGGCGCTAGGCTACACCTTC
CDR3: CASNSGALGYTF
V: TRBV28
J: TRBJ1-2
D: -
size: once